This is a list of T cell receptor beta chains from one sample in a study of regulatory T cells in long-lasting Graves disease. Via MiXCR, TCRdb re-called the multiplex PCR reads, giving one row per CDR3 protein. Counted here are under 450,000 distinct CDR3 sequences, around 15% occurring once; the ten biggest clones make up around 20%. The sample was also reused in another study, on T cells in Graves' hyperthyroidism and ophthalmopathy.

The input for sequencing was peripheral blood mononuclear cells (PBMCs), taken at new diagnosis, from a patient treated with antithyroid drugs. These receptors originate from a young woman with Graves disease. CDR3s leave out the opening cysteine and the closing phenylalanine or tryptophan. Fields, in order: CDR3 protein, J gene, V gene, D gene, clone size. A D gene is named only where the DNA matches it firmly. Clone size is given for some rows only: seen once, a few or many times, or a class if the clone is expanded.

SVENPGGYGYT | TRBJ1-2 | TRBV29-1 | - | few
ASSKGQGNTGELF | TRBJ2-2 | TRBV5-1 | TRBD1 | many
ASSHMTGNQETQY | TRBJ2-5 | TRBV3-1 | - | many
ASSHPLSGTAKNIQY | TRBJ2-4 | TRBV3-1 | - | -
ASSFGAQETQY | TRBJ2-5 | TRBV6-1 | - | many
SARADSEQY | TRBJ2-7 | TRBV20-1 | - | few
ASSVVDGEAF | TRBJ1-1 | TRBV9 | - | -
ASSSGDSLNSPLH | TRBJ1-6 | TRBV5-1 | TRBD1 | few
SARLADDNEQF | TRBJ2-1 | TRBV20-1 | TRBD2 | -
ASGGQGGYEQY | TRBJ2-7 | TRBV7-9 | TRBD1 | few
ASSFSQLAPSSYEQY | TRBJ2-7 | TRBV28 | TRBD2 | many
ASSLRGAVTEAF | TRBJ1-1 | TRBV18 | - | many
ASSPEGRNYGYT | TRBJ1-2 | TRBV7-6 | - | many